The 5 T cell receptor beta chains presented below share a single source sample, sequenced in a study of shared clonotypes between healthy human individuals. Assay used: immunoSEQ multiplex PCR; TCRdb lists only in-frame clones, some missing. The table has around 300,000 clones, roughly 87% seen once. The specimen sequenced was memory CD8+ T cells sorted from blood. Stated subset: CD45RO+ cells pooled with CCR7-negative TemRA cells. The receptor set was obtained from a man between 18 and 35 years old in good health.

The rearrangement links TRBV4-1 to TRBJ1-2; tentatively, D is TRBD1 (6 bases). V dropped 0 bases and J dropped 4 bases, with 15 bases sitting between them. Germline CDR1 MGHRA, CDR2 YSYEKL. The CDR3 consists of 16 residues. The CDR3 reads CASSQDIGGFSYGYTF. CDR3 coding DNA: TGCGCCAGCAGCCAAGATATAGGGGGTTTTAGCTATGGCTACACCTTC.

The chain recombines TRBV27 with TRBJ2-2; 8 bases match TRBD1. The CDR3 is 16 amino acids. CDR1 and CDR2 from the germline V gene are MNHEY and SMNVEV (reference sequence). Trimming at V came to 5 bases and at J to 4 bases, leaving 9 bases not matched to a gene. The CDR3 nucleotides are TGTGCCAGCAGTCCCTCACAGGGGGAGGTCACCGGGGAGCTGTTTTTT. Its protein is CASSPSQGEVTGELFF.

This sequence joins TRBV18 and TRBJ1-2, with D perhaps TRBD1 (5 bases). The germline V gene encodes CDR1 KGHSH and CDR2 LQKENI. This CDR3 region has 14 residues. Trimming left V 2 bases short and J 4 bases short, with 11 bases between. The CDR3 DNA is TGTGCCAGCTCACCATACGACAGCGTCTATGGCTACACCTTC. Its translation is CASSPYDSVYGYTF.

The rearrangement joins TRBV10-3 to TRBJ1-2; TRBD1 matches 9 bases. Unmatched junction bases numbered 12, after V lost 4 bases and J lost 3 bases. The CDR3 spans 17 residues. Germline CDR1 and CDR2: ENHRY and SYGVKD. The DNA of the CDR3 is TGTGCCATCAGTGGCTTAAATTGGACAGGGGCGGACTATGGCTACACCTTC. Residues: CAISGLNWTGADYGYTF.

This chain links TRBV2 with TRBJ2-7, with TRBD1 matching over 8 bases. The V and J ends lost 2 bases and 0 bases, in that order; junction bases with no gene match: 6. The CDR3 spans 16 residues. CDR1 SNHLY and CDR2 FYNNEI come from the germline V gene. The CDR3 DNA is TGTGCCAGCAGTGAACCGGGACAGGAGGTCTCCTACGAGCAGTACTTC. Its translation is CASSEPGQEVSYEQYF.